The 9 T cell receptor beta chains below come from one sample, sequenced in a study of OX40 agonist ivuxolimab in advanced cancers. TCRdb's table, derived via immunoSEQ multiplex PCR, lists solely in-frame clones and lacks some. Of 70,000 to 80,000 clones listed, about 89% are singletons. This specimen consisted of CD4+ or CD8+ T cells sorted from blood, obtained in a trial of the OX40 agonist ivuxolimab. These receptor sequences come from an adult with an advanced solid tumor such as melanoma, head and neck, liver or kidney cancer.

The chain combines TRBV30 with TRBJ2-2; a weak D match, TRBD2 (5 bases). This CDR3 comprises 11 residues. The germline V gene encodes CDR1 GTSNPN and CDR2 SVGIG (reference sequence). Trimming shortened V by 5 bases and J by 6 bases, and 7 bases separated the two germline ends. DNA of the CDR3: TGTGCCTGGGGACTCCCCGGGGAGCTGTTTTTT. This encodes CAWGLPGELFF.

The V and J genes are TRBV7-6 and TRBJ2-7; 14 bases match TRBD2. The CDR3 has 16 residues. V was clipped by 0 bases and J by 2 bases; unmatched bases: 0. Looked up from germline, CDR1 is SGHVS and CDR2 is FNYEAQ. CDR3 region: CASSLATSGGAYEQYF. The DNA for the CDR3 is TGTGCCAGCAGCTTAGCGACTAGCGGGGGGGCCTACGAGCAGTACTTC.

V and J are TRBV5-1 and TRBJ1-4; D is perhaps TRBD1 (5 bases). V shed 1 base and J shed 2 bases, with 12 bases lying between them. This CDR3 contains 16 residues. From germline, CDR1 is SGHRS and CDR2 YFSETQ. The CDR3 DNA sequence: TGCGCCAGCAGCTTGCCGGGGGGAACGACTAATGAAAAACTGTTTTTT. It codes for CASSLPGGTTNEKLFF. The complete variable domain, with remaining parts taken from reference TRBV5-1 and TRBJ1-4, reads KAGVTQTPRYLIKTRGQQVTLSCSPISGHRSVSWYQQTPGQGLQFLFEYFSETQRNKGNFPGRFSGRQFSNSRSEMNVSTLELGDSALYLCASSLPGGTTNEKLFFGSGTQLSVL.

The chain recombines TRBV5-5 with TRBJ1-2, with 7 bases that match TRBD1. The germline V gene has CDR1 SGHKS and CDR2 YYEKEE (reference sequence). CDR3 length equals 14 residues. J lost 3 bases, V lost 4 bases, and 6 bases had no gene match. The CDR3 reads CASSGPGTDYGYTF. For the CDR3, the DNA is TGTGCCAGCAGCGGTCCGGGGACAGACTATGGCTACACCTTC.

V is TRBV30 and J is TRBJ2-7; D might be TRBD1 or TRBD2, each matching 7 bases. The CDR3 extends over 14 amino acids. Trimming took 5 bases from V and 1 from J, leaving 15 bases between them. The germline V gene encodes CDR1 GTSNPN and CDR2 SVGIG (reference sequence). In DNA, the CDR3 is TGTGCCTGGGGGGGGGACAGTTCTTCCTACGAGCAGTACTTC. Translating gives CAWGGDSSSYEQYF.

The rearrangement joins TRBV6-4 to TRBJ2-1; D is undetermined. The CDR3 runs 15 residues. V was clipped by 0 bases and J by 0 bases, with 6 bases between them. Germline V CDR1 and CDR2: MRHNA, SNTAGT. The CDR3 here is CASSDSPNSYNEQFF. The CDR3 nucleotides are TGTGCCAGCAGTGACTCTCCGAACTCCTACAATGAGCAGTTCTTC.

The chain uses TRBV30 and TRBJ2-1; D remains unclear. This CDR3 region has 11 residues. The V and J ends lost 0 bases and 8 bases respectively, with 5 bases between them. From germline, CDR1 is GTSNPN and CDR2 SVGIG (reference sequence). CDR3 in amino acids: CAWSVWDEQFF. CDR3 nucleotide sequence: TGTGCCTGGAGTGTCTGGGATGAGCAGTTCTTC.

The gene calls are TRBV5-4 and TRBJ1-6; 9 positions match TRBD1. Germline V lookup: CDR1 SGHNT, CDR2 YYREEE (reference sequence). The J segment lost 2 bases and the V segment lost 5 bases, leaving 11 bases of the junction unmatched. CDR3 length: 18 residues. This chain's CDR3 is CASSQKQGAIAYNSPLHF. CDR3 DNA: TGTGCCAGCAGTCAGAAACAGGGGGCAATCGCCTATAATTCACCCCTCCACTTT.

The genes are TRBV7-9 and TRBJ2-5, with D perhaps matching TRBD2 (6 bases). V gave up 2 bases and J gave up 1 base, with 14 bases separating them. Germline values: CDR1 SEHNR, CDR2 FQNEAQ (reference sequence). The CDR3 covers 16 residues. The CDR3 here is CASSLSSGTFQETQYF. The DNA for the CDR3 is TGTGCCAGCAGCTTATCGTCCGGGACTTTCCAAGAGACCCAGTACTTC.